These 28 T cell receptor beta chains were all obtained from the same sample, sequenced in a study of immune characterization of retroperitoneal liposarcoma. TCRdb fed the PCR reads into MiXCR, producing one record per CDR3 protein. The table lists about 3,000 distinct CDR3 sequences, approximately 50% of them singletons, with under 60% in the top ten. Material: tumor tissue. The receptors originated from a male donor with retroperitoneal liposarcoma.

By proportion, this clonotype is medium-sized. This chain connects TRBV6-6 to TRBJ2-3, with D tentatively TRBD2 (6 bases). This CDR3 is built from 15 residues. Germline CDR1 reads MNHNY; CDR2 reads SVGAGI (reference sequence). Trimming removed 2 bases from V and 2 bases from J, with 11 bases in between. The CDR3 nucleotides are TGTGCCAGCAGTTACCGGGGAGGACTCACAGATACGCAGTATTTT. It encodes CASSYRGGLTDTQYF.

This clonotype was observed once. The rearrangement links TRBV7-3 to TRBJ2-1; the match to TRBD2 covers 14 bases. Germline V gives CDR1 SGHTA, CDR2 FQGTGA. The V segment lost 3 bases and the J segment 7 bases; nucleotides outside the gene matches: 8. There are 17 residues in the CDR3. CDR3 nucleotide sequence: TGTGCCAGCAGCTTTTTCCCACGACTAGCGGGGGGGAATGAGCAGTTCTTC. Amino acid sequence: CASSFFPRLAGGNEQFF.

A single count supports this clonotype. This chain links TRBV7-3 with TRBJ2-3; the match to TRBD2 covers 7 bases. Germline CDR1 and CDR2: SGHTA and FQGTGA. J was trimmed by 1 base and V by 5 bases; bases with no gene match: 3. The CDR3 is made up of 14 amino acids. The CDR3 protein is CASSRGRGTDTQYF. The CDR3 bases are TGTGCCAGCAGCCGGGGGAGGGGCACAGATACGCAGTATTTT.

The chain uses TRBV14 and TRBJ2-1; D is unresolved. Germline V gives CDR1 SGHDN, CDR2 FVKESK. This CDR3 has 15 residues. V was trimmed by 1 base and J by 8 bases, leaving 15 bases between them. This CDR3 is CASSQGRPLDDEQFF. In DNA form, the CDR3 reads TGTGCCAGCAGCCAAGGAAGGCCCCTGGACGATGAGCAGTTCTTC.

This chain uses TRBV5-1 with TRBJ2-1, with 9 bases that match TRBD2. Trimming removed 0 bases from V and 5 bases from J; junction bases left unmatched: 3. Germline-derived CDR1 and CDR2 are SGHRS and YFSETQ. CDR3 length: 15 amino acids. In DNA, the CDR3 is TGCGCCAGCAGCTTGGGACTAGCGGAAAACAATGAGCAGTTCTTC. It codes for CASSLGLAENNEQFF.

The CDR3 is CASSRVGEQYF. In nucleotides, the CDR3 is TGTGCCAGCAGCAGGGTAGGCGAGCAGTACTTC. The rearrangement links TRBV5-4 to TRBJ2-1; the D is unclear. The better agreement between TRBJ2-7 and the DNA end casts doubt on the J call. There are 11 residues in the CDR3. CDR1 SGHNT and CDR2 YYREEE come from the germline V gene (reference sequence).

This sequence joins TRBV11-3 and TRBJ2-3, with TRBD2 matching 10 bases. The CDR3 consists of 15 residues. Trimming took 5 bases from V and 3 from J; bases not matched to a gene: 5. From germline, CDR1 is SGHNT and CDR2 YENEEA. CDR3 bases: TGTGCCAGCAGCCGAATGGGACTAGCGACAGATACGCAGTATTTT. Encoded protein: CASSRMGLATDTQYF.

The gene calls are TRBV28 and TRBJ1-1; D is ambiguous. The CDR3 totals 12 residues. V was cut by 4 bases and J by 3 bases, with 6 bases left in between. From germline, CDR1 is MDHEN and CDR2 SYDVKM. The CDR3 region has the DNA TGTGCCAGCAGTTCTACAGACACTGAAGCTTTCTTT. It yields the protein CASSSTDTEAFF.

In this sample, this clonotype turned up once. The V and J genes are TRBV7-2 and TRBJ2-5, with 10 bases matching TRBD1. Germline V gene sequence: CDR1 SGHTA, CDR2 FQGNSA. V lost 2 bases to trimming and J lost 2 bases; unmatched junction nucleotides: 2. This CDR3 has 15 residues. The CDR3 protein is CASSLWGQGQETQYF. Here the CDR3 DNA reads TGTGCCAGCAGCTTATGGGGACAGGGGCAAGAGACCCAGTACTTC.

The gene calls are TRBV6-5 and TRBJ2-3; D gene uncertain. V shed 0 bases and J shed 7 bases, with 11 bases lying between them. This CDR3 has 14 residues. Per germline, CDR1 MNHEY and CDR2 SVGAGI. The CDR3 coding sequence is TGTGCCAGCAGTTACTCCCCGGGCACCCATACGCAGTATTTT. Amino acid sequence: CASSYSPGTHTQYF.

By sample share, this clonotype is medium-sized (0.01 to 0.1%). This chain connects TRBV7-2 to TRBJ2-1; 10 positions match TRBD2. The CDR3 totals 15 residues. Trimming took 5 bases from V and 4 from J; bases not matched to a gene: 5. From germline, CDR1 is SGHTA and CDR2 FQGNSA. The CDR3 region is CASSLGLADYNEQFF. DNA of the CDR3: TGTGCCAGCAGCCTAGGACTAGCGGATTACAATGAGCAGTTCTTC.

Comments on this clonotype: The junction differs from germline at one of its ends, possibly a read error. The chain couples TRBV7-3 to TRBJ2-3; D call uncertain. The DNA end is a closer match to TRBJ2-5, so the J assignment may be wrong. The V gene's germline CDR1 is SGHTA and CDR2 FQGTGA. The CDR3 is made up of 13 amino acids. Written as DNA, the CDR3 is TGTGCCAGCAGCTCAATGAACCAGGAGACCCAGTACTTC. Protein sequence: CASSSMNQETQYF.

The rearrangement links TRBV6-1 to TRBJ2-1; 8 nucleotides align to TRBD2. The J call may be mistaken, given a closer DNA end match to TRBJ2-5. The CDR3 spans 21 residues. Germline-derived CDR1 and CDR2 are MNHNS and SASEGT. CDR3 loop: CASTPPPLSRAGVGAGETQYF. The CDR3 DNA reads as TGTGCCAGCACTCCCCCCCCACTATCCCGAGCGGGGGTCGGAGCTGGAGAGACCCAGTACTTC.

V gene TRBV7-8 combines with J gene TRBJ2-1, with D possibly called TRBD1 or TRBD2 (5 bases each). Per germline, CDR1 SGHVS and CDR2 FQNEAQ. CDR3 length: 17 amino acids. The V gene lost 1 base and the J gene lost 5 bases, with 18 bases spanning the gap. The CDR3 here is CASSLGYGTPEDNEQFF. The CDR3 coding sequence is TGTGCCAGCAGCTTAGGGTATGGGACGCCAGAGGACAATGAGCAGTTCTTC.

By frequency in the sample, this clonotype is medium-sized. CDR3: CASTRLAGMVTDTQYF. The DNA for the CDR3 is TGTGCCAGCACCAGACTAGCGGGAATGGTCACAGATACGCAGTATTTT. The chain employs TRBV6-1 and TRBJ2-3, with 11 bases matching TRBD2. Unmatched junction bases numbered 8, after V lost 7 bases and J lost 2 bases. The CDR3 contains 16 residues. CDR1 and CDR2 (germline): MNHNS, SASEGT.

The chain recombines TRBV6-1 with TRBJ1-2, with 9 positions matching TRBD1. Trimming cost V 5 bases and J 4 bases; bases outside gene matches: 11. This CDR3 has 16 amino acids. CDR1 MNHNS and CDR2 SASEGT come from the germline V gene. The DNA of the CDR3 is TGTGCCAGCAGTTATACCGGGACAGGGAAAGTCTATGGCTACACCTTC. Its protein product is CASSYTGTGKVYGYTF.

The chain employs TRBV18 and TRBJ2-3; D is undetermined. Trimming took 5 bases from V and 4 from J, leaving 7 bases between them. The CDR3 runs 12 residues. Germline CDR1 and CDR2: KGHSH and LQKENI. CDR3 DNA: TGTGCCAGCTCATCATATGCAGATACGCAGTATTTT. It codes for CASSSYADTQYF.

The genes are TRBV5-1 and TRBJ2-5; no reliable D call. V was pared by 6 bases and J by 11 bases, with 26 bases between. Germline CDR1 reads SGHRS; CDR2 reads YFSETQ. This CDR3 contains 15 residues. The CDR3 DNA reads TGCGCCAGCATGATCGCCGGGCAAATCTACAATGAGCAGTACTTC. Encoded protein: CASMIAGQIYNEQYF. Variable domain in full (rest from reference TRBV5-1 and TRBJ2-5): KAGVTQTPRYLIKTRGQQVTLSCSPISGHRSVSWYQQTPGQGLQFLFEYFSETQRNKGNFPGRFSGRQFSNSRSEMNVSTLELGDSALYLCASMIAGQIYNEQYFGPGTRLLVL.

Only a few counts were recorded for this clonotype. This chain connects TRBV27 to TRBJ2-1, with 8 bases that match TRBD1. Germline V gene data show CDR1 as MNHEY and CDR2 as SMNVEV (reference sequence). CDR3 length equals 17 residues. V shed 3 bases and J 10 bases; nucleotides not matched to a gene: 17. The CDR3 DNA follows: TGTGCCAGCAGTTTTCAGGCAGGGACAGGAATTTCCTACGAGCAGTTCTTC. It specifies CASSFQAGTGISYEQFF.

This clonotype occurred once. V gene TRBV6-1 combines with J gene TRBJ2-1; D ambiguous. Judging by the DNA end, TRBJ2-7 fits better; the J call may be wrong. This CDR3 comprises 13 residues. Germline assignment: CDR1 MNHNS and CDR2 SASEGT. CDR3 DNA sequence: TGTGCCAGCAACCGACCCACGCCCCACGAGCAGTACTTC. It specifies CASNRPTPHEQYF.

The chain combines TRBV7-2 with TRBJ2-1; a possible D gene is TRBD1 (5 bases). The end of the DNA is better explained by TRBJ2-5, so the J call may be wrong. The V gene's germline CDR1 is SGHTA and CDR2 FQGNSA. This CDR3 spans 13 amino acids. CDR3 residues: CASSLRDRIDQYF. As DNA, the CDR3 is TGTGCCAGCAGCTTAAGAGACAGAATTGACCAGTACTTC.

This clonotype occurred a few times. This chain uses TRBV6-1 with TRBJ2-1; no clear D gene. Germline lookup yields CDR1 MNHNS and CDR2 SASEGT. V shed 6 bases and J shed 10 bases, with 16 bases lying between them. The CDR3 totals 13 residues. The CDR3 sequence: CASSSRAPEEQFF. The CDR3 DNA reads TGTGCCAGCAGCTCCCGGGCCCCCGAGGAGCAGTTCTTC.

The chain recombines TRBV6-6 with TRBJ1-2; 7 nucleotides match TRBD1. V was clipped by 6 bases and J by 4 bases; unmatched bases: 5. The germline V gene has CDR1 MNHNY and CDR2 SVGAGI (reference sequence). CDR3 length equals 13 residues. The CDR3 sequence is CASRSGTAYGYTF. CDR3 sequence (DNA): TGTGCCAGCAGATCCGGGACAGCCTATGGCTACACCTTC.

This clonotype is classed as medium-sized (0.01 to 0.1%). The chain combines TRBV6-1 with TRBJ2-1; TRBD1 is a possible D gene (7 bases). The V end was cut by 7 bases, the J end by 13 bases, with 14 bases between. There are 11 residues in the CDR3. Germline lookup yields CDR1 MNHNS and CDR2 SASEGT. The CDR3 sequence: CASTRGTAQFF. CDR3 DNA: TGTGCCAGCACCCGCGGGACAGCTCAGTTCTTC.

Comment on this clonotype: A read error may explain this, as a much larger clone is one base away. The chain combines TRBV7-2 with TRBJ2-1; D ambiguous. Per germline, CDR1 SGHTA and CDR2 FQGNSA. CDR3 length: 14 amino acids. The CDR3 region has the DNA TGTGCCAGCAGCCCTCCCGGCCTGGCCAATGAGCAGTTATTC. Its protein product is CASSPPGLANEQLF.

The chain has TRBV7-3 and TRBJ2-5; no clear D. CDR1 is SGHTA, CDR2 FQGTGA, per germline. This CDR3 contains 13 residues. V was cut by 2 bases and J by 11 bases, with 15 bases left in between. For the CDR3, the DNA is TGTGCCAGCAGCTTATCAGGCGACAATGAGCAGTACTTC. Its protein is CASSLSGDNEQYF.

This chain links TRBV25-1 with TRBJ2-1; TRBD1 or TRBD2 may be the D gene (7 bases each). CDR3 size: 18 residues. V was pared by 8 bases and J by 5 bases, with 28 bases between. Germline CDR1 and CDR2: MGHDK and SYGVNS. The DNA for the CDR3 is TGTGCCAGCCGACCCTCAGGGGGAGGGTGGCTCACGGACAATGAGCAGTTCTTC. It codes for CASRPSGGGWLTDNEQFF.

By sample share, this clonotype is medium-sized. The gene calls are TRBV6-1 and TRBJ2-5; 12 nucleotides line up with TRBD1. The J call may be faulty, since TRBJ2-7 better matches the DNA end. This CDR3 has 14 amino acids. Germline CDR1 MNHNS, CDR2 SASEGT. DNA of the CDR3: TGTGCCTACGGGACAGGGGGCGCTTCCTACGAGCAGTACTTC. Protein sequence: CAYGTGGASYEQYF.